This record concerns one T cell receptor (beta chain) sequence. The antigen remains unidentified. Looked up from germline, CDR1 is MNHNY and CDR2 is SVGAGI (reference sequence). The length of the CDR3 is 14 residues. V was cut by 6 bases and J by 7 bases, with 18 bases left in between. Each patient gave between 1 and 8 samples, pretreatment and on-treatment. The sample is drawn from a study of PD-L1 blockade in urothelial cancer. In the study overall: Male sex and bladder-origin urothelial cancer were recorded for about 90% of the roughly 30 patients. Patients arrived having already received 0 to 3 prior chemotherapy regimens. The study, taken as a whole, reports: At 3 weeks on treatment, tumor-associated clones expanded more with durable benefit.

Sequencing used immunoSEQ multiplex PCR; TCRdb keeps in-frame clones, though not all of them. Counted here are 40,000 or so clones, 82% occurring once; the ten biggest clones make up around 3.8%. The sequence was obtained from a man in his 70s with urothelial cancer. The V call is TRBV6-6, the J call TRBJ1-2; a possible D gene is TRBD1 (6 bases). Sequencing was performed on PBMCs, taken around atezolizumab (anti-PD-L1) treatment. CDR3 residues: CASSRDRTSGGYTF. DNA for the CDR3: TGTGCCAGCAGCCGCGACAGGACTTCGGGTGGCTACACCTTC.